The rows below give T cell receptor beta chains drawn from one sample of a study of blood T cell repertoires in COVID-19. Measured with immunoSEQ multiplex PCR; TCRdb has only the in-frame clones, and not every one. Altogether approximately 240,000 clones are present, roughly 90% being singletons, with the ten largest covering nearly 6.5%. The sequencing sample was made of PBMCs or T cells enriched from blood (not recorded which). These receptors originate from a woman aged 25 to 39 with acute COVID-19. CDR3s include the opening cysteine and the closing phenylalanine or tryptophan. The D gene is left open where the match is weak. Clone size is given for some rows only: seen once, a few or many times, or a class if the clone is expanded.

abundance	v_gene	j_gene	d_gene	CDR3aa	CDR3nt
.	TRBV28	TRBJ2-1	TRBD1	CASSLPQWDRVDNEQFF	TGTGCCAGCAGTTTGCCCCAATGGGACAGGGTGGACAATGAGCAGTTCTTC
.	TRBV7-2	TRBJ2-1	TRBD2	CASSRTGSGAYNEQFF	TGTGCCAGCAGCCGTACTGGTAGCGGGGCATACAATGAGCAGTTCTTC
.	TRBV12-3/TRBV12-4	TRBJ2-7	.	CASSPSSYEQYF	TGTGCCAGCAGTCCCAGCTCCTACGAGCAGTACTTC
.	TRBV28	TRBJ2-2	.	CASSLSRTGELFF	TGTGCCAGCAGCCTCTCTCGCACCGGGGAGCTGTTTTTT
few	TRBV19	TRBJ1-6	TRBD1	CASSISWDSFSPLHF	TGTGCCAGTAGTATCAGTTGGGACAGCTTTTCACCCCTCCACTTT
once	TRBV28	TRBJ1-2	TRBD1	CASLGQNYGYTF	TGTGCCAGCTTGGGACAGAACTATGGCTACACCTTC
.	TRBV6-1	TRBJ2-7	.	CASSESHRVHEQYF	TGTGCCAGCAGTGAAAGTCACAGGGTCCACGAGCAGTACTTC
.	TRBV7-3	TRBJ2-3	.	CASSPTGSSTDTQYF	TGTGCCAGCAGCCCTACTGGTTCTAGCACAGATACGCAGTATTTT
.	TRBV7-9	TRBJ1-1	.	CASSSTLDSTEAFF	TGTGCCAGCAGCTCGACCCTTGACAGCACTGAAGCTTTCTTT
.	TRBV4-2	TRBJ1-5	.	CASSQGGEGQPQHF	TGTGCCAGCAGCCAAGGGGGTGAGGGTCAGCCCCAGCATTTT
.	TRBV28	TRBJ2-1	.	CASSLMALRNEQFF	TGTGCCAGCAGTTTAATGGCTTTGCGGAATGAGCAGTTCTTC
many	TRBV6-1	TRBJ2-7	TRBD2	CASSEGEGTGQYF	TGTGCCAGCAGTGAAGGGGAGGGGACGGGGCAGTACTTC
.	TRBV9	TRBJ2-7	TRBD1	CASSAAPGQGKDEQYF	TGTGCCAGCAGCGCAGCCCCGGGACAGGGGAAAGACGAGCAGTACTTC
few	TRBV28	TRBJ2-7	TRBD2	CASNPGGMGEQYF	TGTGCCAGCAATCCCGGGGGGATGGGAGAGCAGTACTTC
.	TRBV13	TRBJ2-7	TRBD2	CASNSKPGGYEQYF	TGTGCCAGCAACAGTAAGCCGGGGGGTTACGAGCAGTACTTC
.	TRBV3-1/TRBV3-2	TRBJ2-1	.	CASSQQSRTMVNEQFF	TGTGCCAGCAGCCAACAGTCCAGGACTATGGTCAATGAGCAGTTCTTC
.	TRBV2	TRBJ2-5	TRBD2	CASRPGLAFQTQYF	TGTGCCAGCAGGCCGGGACTAGCTTTCCAGACCCAGTACTTC
.	TRBV3-1/TRBV3-2	TRBJ1-4	.	CASSQAREKLFF	TGTGCCAGCAGCCAAGCACGGGAAAAACTGTTTTTT
.	TRBV5-1	TRBJ2-7	TRBD1	CASSPAKTGAPRDEQYF	TGCGCCAGCAGCCCCGCGAAGACAGGGGCCCCTCGAGACGAGCAGTACTTC
.	TRBV11-2	TRBJ1-2	.	CASSLVTAGPIFSYGYTF	TGTGCCAGCAGCTTAGTTACGGCAGGGCCGATATTTAGCTATGGCTACACCTTC
.	TRBV11-2	TRBJ2-2	.	CASSLVAGQGSNTGELFF	TGTGCCAGCAGCTTAGTAGCAGGCCAGGGTTCGAACACCGGGGAGCTGTTTTTT
.	TRBV28	TRBJ1-6	.	CASSLPRGNNSPLHF	TGTGCCAGCAGTTTACCGCGGGGGAATAATTCACCCCTCCACTTT
few	TRBV15	TRBJ1-1	.	CATSRPSGASTEAFF	TGTGCCACCAGCAGACCTAGTGGGGCTAGCACTGAAGCTTTCTTT
.	TRBV5-4	TRBJ2-7	TRBD1	CASSPGQGFYEQYF	TGTGCCAGCAGCCCGGGACAGGGATTCTACGAGCAGTACTTC
.	TRBV19	TRBJ1-5	TRBD1	CASSRSRTGGNQPQHF	TGTGCCAGTAGTCGCTCCCGAACAGGGGGCAATCAGCCCCAGCATTTT
.	TRBV28	TRBJ1-5	.	CASSYWVGSGNQPQHF	TGTGCCAGCAGTTACTGGGTTGGGAGCGGCAATCAGCCCCAGCATTTT
once	TRBV28	TRBJ1-4	.	CASSPLDEKLFF	TGTGCCAGCAGTCCACTTGATGAAAAACTGTTTTTT
.	TRBV7-9	TRBJ1-4	.	CASSLRGYQANEKLFF	TGTGCCAGCAGCTTAAGGGGGTACCAGGCTAATGAAAAACTGTTTTTT
.	TRBV7-9	TRBJ1-4	.	CASSRVAGTTGKLFF	TGTGCCAGCAGTCGAGTAGCGGGGACGACGGGAAAACTGTTTTTT
.	TRBV15	TRBJ1-1	.	CATSREGPSRGAFF	TGTGCCACCAGCAGAGAAGGCCCATCCCGGGGAGCTTTCTTT
few	TRBV28	TRBJ2-7	.	CASESVAYEQYF	TGTGCCAGCGAGTCCGTAGCCTACGAGCAGTACTTC
.	TRBV3-1/TRBV3-2	TRBJ1-2	.	CASSQDGAGYGYTF	TGTGCCAGCAGCCAAGATGGGGCAGGGTATGGCTACACCTTC
.	TRBV9	TRBJ2-3	TRBD2	CASSPAVGGAYTDTQYF	TGTGCCAGCAGCCCAGCGGTCGGGGGGGCCTACACAGATACGCAGTATTTT
.	TRBV7-9	TRBJ2-3	TRBD2	CASSRTGGGTDTQYF	TGTGCCAGCAGCCGAACGGGGGGAGGCACAGATACGCAGTATTTT
.	TRBV7-9	TRBJ1-2	TRBD1	CASSPTPQGVEGYTF	TGTGCCAGCAGCCCGACCCCACAGGGGGTAGAAGGCTACACCTTC
.	TRBV3-1/TRBV3-2	TRBJ1-2	.	CASSQVDNFHGYTF	TGTGCCAGCAGCCAAGTGGACAACTTTCATGGCTACACCTTC
.	TRBV10-3	TRBJ2-5	TRBD1	CANSDREQETQYF	TGTGCCAACTCCGACAGGGAACAAGAGACCCAGTACTTC
few	TRBV2	TRBJ1-6	.	CASSPHMANSPLHF	TGTGCCAGCAGCCCCCATATGGCTAATTCACCCCTCCACTTT
.	TRBV7-6	TRBJ1-5	.	CASSSGERQPQHF	TGTGCCAGCAGCTCAGGGGAGAGGCAGCCCCAGCATTTT
.	TRBV28	TRBJ1-4	TRBD1	CASSLLGQGDEKLFF	TGTGCCAGCAGTTTGTTAGGACAGGGGGATGAAAAACTGTTTTTT
.	TRBV4-1	TRBJ2-7	.	CASSQLAGSYEQYF	TGCGCCAGCAGCCAATTGGCCGGGTCCTACGAGCAGTACTTC
.	TRBV27	TRBJ1-1	.	CASSSDTELNTEAFF	TGTGCCAGCAGTTCGGACACGGAACTGAACACTGAAGCTTTCTTT
.	TRBV18	TRBJ2-6	.	CASSPPAGHGPTGANVLTF	TGTGCCAGCTCACCACCGGCAGGGCATGGGCCTACTGGGGCCAACGTCCTGACTTTC
.	TRBV2	TRBJ1-1	.	CASIRVTEAFF	TGTGCCAGCATACGGGTCACTGAAGCTTTCTTT
.	TRBV6-5	TRBJ1-6	.	CASREAGGGFSPLHF	TGTGCCAGCAGGGAGGCAGGCGGCGGATTTTCACCCCTCCACTTT
.	TRBV5-4	TRBJ2-1	.	CASSDPGAYNEQFF	TGTGCCAGCAGCGACCCGGGTGCCTACAATGAGCAGTTCTTC
.	TRBV2	TRBJ2-3	.	CASRRDRTAPDTQYF	TGTGCCAGCAGGAGAGACAGGACTGCTCCAGATACGCAGTATTTT
.	TRBV28	TRBJ1-2	.	CASNYGAGAKEGYTF	TGTGCCAGCAACTACGGGGCAGGGGCGAAGGAAGGCTACACCTTC
.	TRBV28	TRBJ2-3	.	CASGPYTDTQYF	TGTGCCAGCGGGCCTTACACAGATACGCAGTATTTT
.	TRBV7-2	TRBJ2-1	TRBD1	CASSLGQGRDEQFF	TGTGCCAGCAGCTTAGGACAGGGAAGAGATGAGCAGTTCTTC
.	TRBV5-4	TRBJ2-7	TRBD1	CASSLGGQGVWEQYF	TGTGCCAGCAGCCTCGGGGGACAGGGTGTGTGGGAGCAGTACTTC
.	TRBV6-5	TRBJ1-5	.	CASSYSRGYQPQHF	TGTGCCAGCAGTTACTCGAGGGGGTATCAGCCCCAGCATTTT
.	TRBV6-1	TRBJ1-2	TRBD1	CASSDRTGGGYTF	TGTGCCAGCAGTGACCGGACAGGGGGAGGCTACACCTTC
.	TRBV10-3	TRBJ2-3	TRBD2	CAISESEGLAGSTTQYF	TGTGCCATCAGTGAGTCGGAGGGACTAGCGGGCAGTACTACGCAGTATTTT
.	TRBV28	TRBJ2-5	TRBD1	CASSVPQGILETQYF	TGTGCCAGCAGTGTCCCACAGGGGATTTTGGAGACCCAGTACTTC
.	TRBV28	TRBJ1-5	.	CASINLLGEDQPQHF	TGTGCCAGCATCAACCTATTAGGGGAGGATCAGCCCCAGCATTTT